The TCR beta chain described here comes from a study of blood T cell repertoires in COVID-19. Measured with immunoSEQ multiplex PCR; TCRdb has only the in-frame clones, and not every one. The data show 300,000 or so clones, about nine tenths seen once. The CDR3 sequence is 16 residues long. In germline, CDR1 is MGHDK, CDR2 SYGVNS. The germline V and J ends were trimmed by 1 base and 0 bases, with 9 bases remaining between them. Resolution of symptoms, clearance, or two negative PCRs was present in recovered Cohort 3 donors. The J gene is TRBJ1-4, the V gene TRBV25-1; D unresolved. Source material: PBMCs or T cells enriched from blood (not recorded which). This TCR came from a woman under 30 who had recovered from COVID-19. CDR3 in amino acids: CASSESGTTTNEKLFF. CDR3 DNA: TGTGCCAGCAGTGAATCAGGCACAACAACTAATGAAAAACTGTTTTTT.